Given below is one TCR beta chain in context. The antigen remains unidentified. The CDR3 consists of 14 residues. The V segment lost 5 bases and the J segment 4 bases; nucleotides outside the gene matches: 6. Looked up from germline, CDR1 is LNHNV and CDR2 is YYDKDF (reference sequence). These data are taken from a study of T-cell memory formation after mild COVID-19. Background on the study: Across donors, TCR clusters were largely donor specific.

Study-wide results and limits: Certain responding clones were present in pre-infection memory, suggesting participation of cross-reactive memory. The CD4+ clones that contracted clustered mainly within CM and EM, and the CD8+ clones concentrated in EMRA. Second-wave clones peaking on day 37 lacked confirmed SARS-CoV-2 specificity.

One entry per CDR3 protein, called by TCRdb with MiXCR from the 5' RACE reads. In the table there are around 430,000 distinct CDR3 sequences, 15% to 20% of which are singletons. The origin of this receptor is a man younger than 35 who had mild COVID-19 (a few samples of this study predate the infection). Cell type and time point are not known. The sample taken for sequencing was PBMCs or a T cell subset sorted from them (not recorded which). V usage is TRBV15 and J usage is TRBJ2-7, with 9 bases identical to TRBD2. CDR3 DNA sequence: TGTGCCACCAGCCTTAGCGGGGGTGGTTACGAGCAGTACTTC. Translation: CATSLSGGGYEQYF.